Shown below are 11 T cell receptor beta chains from a single sample sequenced in a study of blood T cells in healthy people across ages. Next came a second PCR, run for about 7 to 11 cycles, which used a sample-barcoded 5' primer along with a J-beta primer mix. TCRdb reanalysed the 5' RACE reads using MiXCR and keeps one entry per CDR3 protein. The sample has nearly 800,000 distinct CDR3 sequences, 20% to 25% seen once; the top ten hold under 4%. Separately, the same data were catalogued under a study of T cells of mothers and their children.

Specimen: blood. Every receptor here comes from a boy between 10 and 17 years old in good health.

This clonotype was counted between two and nine times. The rearrangement uses TRBV7-3 and TRBJ2-5; D is possibly TRBD2 (6 bases). Per the germline V gene, CDR1 is SGHTA and CDR2 is FQGTGA. V lost 1 base, J lost 3 bases, and 18 bases lay in between. The CDR3 contains 17 residues. Written as DNA, the CDR3 is TGTGCCAGCAGCTTAAACCCACAAGGGACTTCGAAAGAGACCCAGTACTTC. Translated, it gives CASSLNPQGTSKETQYF. Variable domain in full (rest from reference TRBV7-3 and TRBJ2-5): GAGVSQTPSNKVTEKGKYVELRCDPISGHTALYWYRQSLGQGPEFLIYFQGTGAADDSGLPNDRFFAVRPEGSVSTLKIQRTERGDSAVYLCASSLNPQGTSKETQYFGPGTRLLVL.

This clonotype was observed a handful of times. The V call is TRBV3-1, the J call TRBJ1-1, with D possibly being TRBD1 (6 bases). V lost 4 bases to trimming and J lost 1 base, with 13 bases between them. The CDR3 is 15 amino acids. The V gene's germline CDR1 is LGHDT and CDR2 YNNKEL (reference sequence). The CDR3 is CASSLRTAGNTEAFF. CDR3 sequence (DNA): TGTGCCAGCAGCCTCAGGACAGCTGGGAACACTGAAGCTTTCTTT. Filled out from reference TRBV3-1 and TRBJ1-1, the complete variable domain reads DTAVSQTPKYLVTQMGNDKSIKCEQNLGHDTMYWYKQDSKKFLKIMFSYNNKELIINETVPNRFSPKSPDKAHLNLHINSLELGDSAVYFCASSLRTAGNTEAFFGQGTRLTVV.

With regard to this clonotype: Just one base apart from a much larger clone, this may be a read error. The J gene is TRBJ1-1, the V gene TRBV7-9; no firm D call. Germline values: CDR1 SEHNR, CDR2 FQNEAQ (reference sequence). V was cut by 7 bases and J by 0 bases, with 6 bases left in between. CDR3 length: 12 amino acids. The CDR3, as DNA: TGTGCCAGCACCTTGATGAACACTGAAGCTTTCTTT. Amino acid sequence: CASTLMNTEAFF.

The chain uses TRBV4-3 and TRBJ2-3, with TRBD2 matching over 10 bases. CDR1 is LGHNA, CDR2 YSLEER, per germline. The CDR3 runs to 17 residues. V was clipped by 0 bases and J by 2 bases; unmatched bases: 5. The CDR3 protein is CASSQDSGLADTDTQYF. CDR3 sequence (DNA): TGCGCCAGCAGCCAAGATTCCGGACTAGCGGACACAGATACGCAGTATTTT.

The CDR3: CASSFNPDLAGGPKDTQYF. The CDR3 DNA is TGTGCCAGCAGCTTCAATCCCGATCTAGCGGGGGGTCCCAAAGATACGCAGTATTTT. J is TRBJ2-3 and V is TRBV7-2; 11 nucleotides line up with TRBD2. The ends lost 3 bases at V and 5 bases at J; junction bases unmatched: 16. The CDR3 consists of 19 residues. In germline, CDR1 is SGHTA, CDR2 FQGNSA. Full variable domain (missing parts from reference TRBV7-2 and TRBJ2-3): GAGVSQSPSNKVTEKGKDVELRCDPISGHTALYWYRQSLGQGLEFLIYFQGNSAPDKSGLPSDRFSAERTGGSVSTLTIQRTQQEDSAVYLCASSFNPDLAGGPKDTQYFGPGTRLTVL.

V and J are TRBV9 and TRBJ2-2; 9 bases align to TRBD1. The V segment lost 3 bases and the J segment 4 bases; nucleotides outside the gene matches: 10. The CDR3 loop spans 17 amino acids. Looked up from germline, CDR1 is SGDLS and CDR2 is YYNGEE. The DNA for the CDR3 is TGTGCCAGCAGCGACCGATACGGGACAGGGCTCACCGGGGAGCTGTTTTTT. Protein product: CASSDRYGTGLTGELFF. The complete variable domain, with remaining parts taken from reference TRBV9 and TRBJ2-2, reads DSGVTQTPKHLITATGQRVTLRCSPRSGDLSVYWYQQSLDQGLQFLIQYYNGEERAKGNILERFSAQQFPDLHSELNLSSLELGDSALYFCASSDRYGTGLTGELFFGEGSRLTVL.

The chain employs TRBV27 and TRBJ1-1, with D unresolved. V was pared by 0 bases and J by 12 bases, with 14 bases between. This CDR3 contains 13 residues. Germline CDR1 and CDR2: MNHEY and SMNVEV (reference sequence). CDR3 coding DNA: TGTGCCAGCAGTTTATCTGGTAGGCCCGAACCTTTCTTT. Its protein product is CASSLSGRPEPFF.

The J gene is TRBJ2-5, the V gene TRBV29-1; no clear D gene. The J call may not be correct, given that the DNA end is closer to TRBJ2-7. Per germline, CDR1 SQVTM and CDR2 ANQGSEA. The CDR3 runs 12 residues. The CDR3 here is CSVGGVAYEQYF. In DNA, the CDR3 is TGCAGCGTTGGTGGCGTAGCCTACGAGCAGTACTTC.

This clonotype has only a few counts. V is TRBV4-1 and J is TRBJ2-7, with TRBD2 matching over 12 bases. CDR3 size: 16 residues. In germline, CDR1 is MGHRA, CDR2 YSYEKL. Trimming cost V 0 bases and J 4 bases; bases outside gene matches: 4. CDR3 region: CASSQDHLAGGYEQYF. The CDR3 DNA follows: TGCGCCAGCAGCCAAGATCATCTAGCGGGAGGGTACGAGCAGTACTTC.

The chain employs TRBV29-1 and TRBJ2-2; D possibly corresponds to TRBD1 (5 bases). This CDR3 comprises 13 residues. Germline V gene sequence: CDR1 SQVTM, CDR2 ANQGSEA. Trimming removed 8 bases from V and 2 bases from J, with 12 bases in between. CDR3 sequence: CSILTANTGELFF. CDR3 nucleotides: TGCAGCATTCTGACAGCCAACACCGGGGAGCTGTTTTTT.

V and J are TRBV7-6 and TRBJ2-5; D gene unclear. V shed 5 bases and J shed 5 bases, with 18 bases lying between them. Germline loops: CDR1 SGHVS, CDR2 FNYEAQ. The CDR3 sequence is 15 residues long. DNA of the CDR3: TGTGCCAGCAGCCCATCACTTCGGGTTTCGGAGACCCAGTACTTC. Residues: CASSPSLRVSETQYF.